Sequencing of this T cell receptor (beta chain) was carried out in a study of cytomegalovirus exposure and HLA in healthy donors. Primers for the PCR totalled 60 Vbeta and 13 Jbeta. Produced via immunoSEQ multiplex PCR; TCRdb's table is partial and in-frame only. The top ten clones hold around a tenth of a sample with about 100,000 clones, around 77% of them seen once. Sequencing used PBMCs. This clonotype originated in a male donor in good health and CMV-seropositive.

The CDR3 sequence is CAWSDGRGWTDTQYF. The CDR3 DNA is TGTGCCTGGAGTGATGGCAGGGGGTGGACAGATACGCAGTATTTT. The chain carries TRBV30 and TRBJ2-3; TRBD1 aligns across 7 bases. V dropped 1 base and J dropped 3; count of bases not matched to a gene: 7. Germline lookup yields CDR1 GTSNPN and CDR2 SVGIG (reference sequence). This CDR3 has 15 amino acids.